A single sample gave rise to the 3 T cell receptor beta chains below, sequenced in a study of control samples from healthy donors and cancer patients (dated by TCRdb to 2018 to 2020). The method behind the library was the immunoSEQ multiplex PCR assay. Imported from immuneACCESS, the table was reduced by TCRdb to in-frame sequences with V and J called. These copies leave out some clones; in studies compared against another copy, an unresolved V gene accounts for under half, and the cause of the remainder is not known. The sample table lists some 130,000 clones, around 92% of them with a count of one. The top ten constitute around 2.1% of the sample. Sequenced sample: blood. Receptors originate from a woman between 45 and 65 years old in good health.

This chain links TRBV11-2 with TRBJ2-7; D possibly corresponds to TRBD1 (5 bases). The CDR3 covers 14 residues. The germline gives CDR1 SGHAT, CDR2 FQNNGV. Between the trimmed V and J ends, which lost 3 bases and 2 bases, there was a span of 11 bases. CDR3 nucleotide sequence: TGTGCCAGCAGCTTTTCGGCAGGGACCTACGAGCAGTACTTC. It is translated as CASSFSAGTYEQYF.

The chain has TRBV5-8 and TRBJ1-4; TRBD1 aligns across 7 bases. The CDR3 extends over 14 amino acids. The germline V gene encodes CDR1 SGHTS and CDR2 YDEGEE. Trimming at V came to 5 bases and at J to 8 bases, leaving 9 bases not matched to a gene. CDR3 residues: CASRSTGNPEKLFF. The CDR3 region has the DNA TGTGCCAGCAGGTCGACAGGGAACCCGGAAAAACTGTTTTTT.

This chain connects TRBV30 to TRBJ1-5, with 7 bases aligning to TRBD1. V gave up 1 base and J gave up 2 bases; unmatched junction bases: 5. The CDR3 is made up of 15 amino acids. Looked up from germline, CDR1 is GTSNPN and CDR2 is SVGIG (reference sequence). The chain's CDR3 is CAWSGGGWGNQPQHF. Written as DNA, the CDR3 is TGTGCCTGGAGTGGAGGGGGCTGGGGCAATCAGCCCCAGCATTTT.